The sequence of this TCR beta chain was determined in a study of T cell responses to AZD1222 COVID-19 vaccine. Study-wide results and caveats: Per reports, nearly half of all spike-specific TCRs target regions that are unmutated in variants.

This table comes from immunoSEQ multiplex PCR, and its TCRdb copy is limited to in-frame clones, with some not included. There are some 130,000 clones in the sample; 92% occur only once, and about 3% lies in the top ten. The CDR3 runs 14 residues. The ends lost 6 bases at V and 7 bases at J; junction bases unmatched: 11. From germline, CDR1 is MDHEN and CDR2 SYDVKM. Turning to this clone: Its target is unknown.

V gene TRBV28 combines with J gene TRBJ1-2; 7 nucleotides match TRBD1. The sample was peripheral blood, taken on day 0 of AZD1222 vaccination. This clonotype originated in an adult in good health. The CDR3 loop reads CASSLGQLSVGYTF. CDR3 coding DNA: TGTGCCAGCAGCCTGGGACAGTTAAGTGTTGGCTACACCTTC.